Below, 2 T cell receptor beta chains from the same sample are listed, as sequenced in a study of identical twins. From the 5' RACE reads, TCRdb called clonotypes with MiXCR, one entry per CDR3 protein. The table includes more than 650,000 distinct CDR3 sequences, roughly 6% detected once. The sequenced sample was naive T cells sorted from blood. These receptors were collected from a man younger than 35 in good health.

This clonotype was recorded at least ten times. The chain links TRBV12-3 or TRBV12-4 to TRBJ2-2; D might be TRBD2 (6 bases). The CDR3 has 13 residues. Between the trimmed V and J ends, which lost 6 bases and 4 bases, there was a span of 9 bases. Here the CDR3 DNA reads TGTGCCAGCAGGCGGGAACCCACCGGGGAGCTGTTTTTT. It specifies CASRREPTGELFF.

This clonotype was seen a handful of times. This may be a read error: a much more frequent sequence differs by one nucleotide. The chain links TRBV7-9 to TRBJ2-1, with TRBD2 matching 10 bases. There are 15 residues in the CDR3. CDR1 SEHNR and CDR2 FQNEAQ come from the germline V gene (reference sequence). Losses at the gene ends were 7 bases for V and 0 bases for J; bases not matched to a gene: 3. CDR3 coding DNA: TGTGCCAGCACTTCTAGCGGGGGCTCCTACAATGAGCAGTTCTTC. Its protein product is CASTSSGGSYNEQFF.